What follows are 17 T cell receptor beta chains derived from one specimen sequenced in a study of T cells after posttransplantation cyclophosphamide. TCRdb keeps only in-frame clones here, not all; method: immunoSEQ multiplex PCR. In the table there are some 49,000 clones, around nine tenths of which are singletons. The sample consisted of PBMCs. All receptors come from a woman between 50 and 59 years old in good health and a related stem cell transplant donor.

A note on this clone: Compared with germline, one end of the junction differs, possibly owing to a read error. The chain has TRBV6-1 and TRBJ2-1; 7 nucleotides match TRBD2. Germline assignment: CDR1 MNHNS and CDR2 SASEGT. The CDR3 spans 13 residues. The DNA of the CDR3 is TGTGCCAGCAGTGAAGGCTCTCGGACTAGTCCGCTCTTC. Translated: CASSEGSRTSPLF.

The chain links TRBV19 to TRBJ1-5; TRBD1 aligns across 10 bases. V lost 5 bases and J lost 3; bases outside the gene matches: 10. CDR1 and CDR2 from the germline V gene are LNHDA and SQIVND (reference sequence). This CDR3 comprises 17 residues. The CDR3 loop is CASSSTGTGVTNQPQHF. CDR3 bases: TGTGCCAGTAGTTCAACCGGGACAGGGGTCACCAATCAGCCCCAGCATTTT.

The CDR3 is CATSLTSGLAGTDTQYF. As DNA, the CDR3 is TGTGCCACCAGCCTAACATCTGGATTAGCGGGCACAGATACGCAGTATTTT. The chain combines TRBV15 with TRBJ2-3; maybe TRBD2 (6 bases). The germline CDR1 and CDR2 sequences are LNHNV and YYDKDF (reference sequence). The CDR3 covers 17 residues. V was shortened by 5 bases and J by 1 base, with 19 bases between the two germline ends.

The chain combines TRBV6-5 with TRBJ1-2, with D perhaps TRBD1 (5 bases). The ends were cut back, 6 bases at V and 3 bases at J, with 14 bases in the middle. The CDR3 contains 14 residues. CDR1 is MNHEY, CDR2 SVGAGI, per germline. This CDR3 is CASSIGGIDYGYTF. CDR3 bases: TGTGCCAGCAGCATTGGGGGGATTGACTATGGCTACACCTTC.

V is TRBV19 and J is TRBJ2-7; 9 nucleotides match TRBD1. With V trimmed by 6 bases and J by 4 bases, 7 bases remained unmatched. The germline CDR1 and CDR2 sequences are LNHDA and SQIVND (reference sequence). The CDR3 sequence is 14 residues long. The CDR3 DNA reads TGTGCCAGTAGCCCGGGACAGGGCCCTTACGAGCAGTACTTC. This encodes CASSPGQGPYEQYF.

The V gene is TRBV5-1, the J gene TRBJ1-1; D perhaps matches TRBD1 (6 bases). The ends were cut back, 2 bases at V and 0 bases at J, with 11 bases in the middle. Germline CDR1 SGHRS, CDR2 YFSETQ. This CDR3 is built from 15 residues. The CDR3 DNA follows: TGCGCCAGCAGCTTTCTAACAGGGTTGAACACTGAAGCTTTCTTT. Amino acid sequence: CASSFLTGLNTEAFF. Full variable domain (remainder filled in from reference TRBV5-1 and TRBJ1-1): KAGVTQTPRYLIKTRGQQVTLSCSPISGHRSVSWYQQTPGQGLQFLFEYFSETQRNKGNFPGRFSGRQFSNSRSEMNVSTLELGDSALYLCASSFLTGLNTEAFFGQGTRLTVV.

This clone is judged medium-sized. V usage is TRBV2 and J usage is TRBJ1-2; a possible D gene is TRBD1 (6 bases). V was pared by 2 bases and J by 12 bases, with 13 bases between. The CDR3 covers 12 residues. Germline V gene sequence: CDR1 SNHLY, CDR2 FYNNEI. The CDR3 sequence is CASSEYLQGHTF. The CDR3 region has the DNA TGTGCCAGCAGTGAATATTTACAGGGACACACCTTC.

The V gene is TRBV10-3, the J gene TRBJ2-1; 8 nucleotides match TRBD2. J was trimmed by 4 bases and V by 6 bases; bases with no gene match: 5. Per germline, CDR1 ENHRY and CDR2 SYGVKD. CDR3 size: 14 residues. In DNA, the CDR3 is TGTGCCATCAGCATGGGACTAGGGTACAATGAGCAGTTCTTC. Translating it yields CAISMGLGYNEQFF.

V and J are TRBV18 and TRBJ2-7; 9 bases match TRBD1. The CDR3 contains 14 residues. Germline assignment: CDR1 KGHSH and CDR2 LQKENI. Trimming removed 3 bases from V and 7 bases from J; junction bases left unmatched: 7. The CDR3 is CASSPPGQGKEQYF. CDR3 bases: TGTGCCAGCTCACCGCCGGGACAGGGAAAAGAGCAGTACTTC.

This chain joins TRBV25-1 and TRBJ2-3; D is ambiguous. This CDR3 has 15 amino acids. CDR1 and CDR2 (germline): MGHDK, SYGVNS. Trimming left V 2 bases short and J 4 bases short, with 13 bases between. The CDR3 nucleotides are TGTGCCAGCAGTGAACTACCGTATAAGTCAGATACGCAGTATTTT. As protein: CASSELPYKSDTQYF. The full variable domain, its missing parts supplied by reference TRBV25-1 and TRBJ2-3, is EADIYQTPRYLVIGTGKKITLECSQTMGHDKMYWYQQDPGMELHLIHYSYGVNSTEKGDLSSESTVSRIRTEHFPLTLESARPSHTSQYLCASSELPYKSDTQYFGPGTRLTVL.

The chain recombines TRBV5-1 with TRBJ2-2, with 8 bases lining up with TRBD2. Germline-derived CDR1 and CDR2 are SGHRS and YFSETQ. V shed 1 base and J 6 bases; nucleotides not matched to a gene: 14. The CDR3 runs 18 residues. DNA of the CDR3: TGCGCCAGCAGCTTGTTGTCCATAAGGCGGGAGGAGGCCGGGGAGCTGTTTTTT. This translates into CASSLLSIRREEAGELFF.

V and J are TRBV7-6 and TRBJ2-7, with TRBD1 identical over 9 bases. This CDR3 is 15 amino acids long. J lost 0 bases, V lost 5 bases, and 5 bases had no gene match. Germline V CDR1 and CDR2: SGHVS, FNYEAQ. The CDR3 spells CASSVGTGSSYEQYF. The CDR3 bases are TGTGCCAGCAGCGTTGGGACAGGGAGCTCCTACGAGCAGTACTTC.

The V gene is TRBV28, the J gene TRBJ1-2; 9 bases fit TRBD1. V lost 7 bases, J lost 8 bases, and 17 bases stayed unmatched. This CDR3 has 16 residues. In germline, CDR1 is MDHEN, CDR2 SYDVKM. The CDR3 coding sequence is TGTGCCAGCACCGAACTCGATGGACAGGGGACCATGGGCTACACCTTC. Residues: CASTELDGQGTMGYTF.

The CDR3 DNA follows: TGTGCCAGCAGCAGACTTGACGAGACTGAAGCTTTCTTT. It encodes CASSRLDETEAFF. The chain combines TRBV7-7 with TRBJ1-1, with D hard to call. The V end was cut by 5 bases, the J end by 5 bases, with 12 bases between. This CDR3 is 13 amino acids long. In germline, CDR1 is SSHAT, CDR2 FNYEAQ (reference sequence).

The rearrangement joins TRBV11-2 to TRBJ2-1; TRBD2 might be the D (6 bases). Between the trimmed V and J ends, which lost 3 bases and 9 bases, there was a span of 15 bases. From germline, CDR1 is SGHAT and CDR2 FQNNGV. This CDR3 spans 14 amino acids. The CDR3 reads CASSLGLMRFEQFF. In nucleotides, the CDR3 is TGTGCCAGCAGCTTGGGACTCATGCGTTTTGAGCAGTTCTTC.

Remarks on this clone: A junction end diverges from the germline sequence, so it may reflect a read error. Other DNA sequences in this sample translate to the same CDR3. This chain's CDR3 is CASSHRPGEANSPLHF. The CDR3 DNA follows: TGTGCCAGCAGTCACCGACCGGGAGAGGCCAATTCCCCCCTCCACTTT. This chain joins TRBV2 and TRBJ1-6; no definite D call. The CDR3 runs to 16 residues. In germline, CDR1 is SNHLY, CDR2 FYNNEI.

The genes are TRBV6-4 and TRBJ1-5, with D uncertain. V gave up 3 bases and J gave up 3 bases, with 6 bases separating them. The length of the CDR3 is 13 residues. Germline V gene lookup returns CDR1 MRHNA and CDR2 SNTAGT. CDR3 sequence (DNA): TGTGCCAGCAGTGAGAGGGCCAATCAGCCCCAGCATTTT. Its translation: CASSERANQPQHF.